Below are 24 T cell receptor beta chains sequenced from a single sample in a study of T-cell reconstitution after alpha-beta-depleted transplantation in children. Preparation of the TCRbeta library used unique molecular identifiers. MiXCR, run by TCRdb on the PCR reads, gives a single entry per CDR3 protein. The sample gives around 200,000 distinct CDR3 sequences, around 9.9% of which show up once; about 28% is in the top ten. The sequencing used PBMCs, collected before TCRalphabeta/CD19-depleted stem cell transplant. Every receptor here comes from a child less than two years old with acute myeloid leukemia, due to receive a stem cell transplant.

This clonotype was found many times. The rearrangement joins TRBV5-1 to TRBJ2-7; TRBD2 might be the D (5 bases). Trimming left V 2 bases short and J 3 bases short, with 9 bases between. CDR1 is SGHRS, CDR2 YFSETQ, per germline. The CDR3 runs 13 residues. The CDR3 region has the DNA TGCGCCAGCAGCTTTAGCGAAGACTACGAGCAGTACTTC. Its protein is CASSFSEDYEQYF.

This clonotype was recorded many times. This chain uses TRBV30 with TRBJ1-1, with D perhaps TRBD1 (5 bases). Trimming removed 4 bases from V and 7 bases from J, with 10 bases in between. Germline V gives CDR1 GTSNPN, CDR2 SVGIG (reference sequence). This CDR3 has 11 residues. The CDR3 sequence: CAWNPGFEAFF. CDR3 nucleotide sequence: TGTGCCTGGAATCCAGGGTTTGAAGCTTTCTTT.

The rearrangement joins TRBV5-1 to TRBJ2-1, with 9 bases matching TRBD2. The CDR3 totals 19 residues. Per germline, CDR1 SGHRS and CDR2 YFSETQ. V shed 0 bases, J shed 5 bases, and the junction held 15 bases outside the gene matches. CDR3 nucleotide sequence: TGCGCCAGCAGCTTGGCCGCGGGGGGACTAGCACCCCGTAACAATGAGCAGTTCTTC. Translation: CASSLAAGGLAPRNNEQFF.

As for this clonotype: A junction boundary mismatches the germline segment, possibly from a read error. The chain employs TRBV7-9 and TRBJ2-7; 10 bases line up with TRBD2. The germline CDR1 and CDR2 sequences are SEHNR and FQNEAQ (reference sequence). This CDR3 has 14 residues. CDR3 nucleotides: TGTGCCATCAGCTCGGGACTAGCGCGATACGAGCAGTACTTC. Translating gives CAISSGLARYEQYF.

The sample holds many counts of this clonotype. The V call is TRBV5-1, the J call TRBJ1-4; the D is unclear. Trimming took off 5 bases at V and 0 bases at J, with 11 bases between the two ends. This CDR3 is built from 15 residues. Germline V CDR1 and CDR2: SGHRS, YFSETQ. The CDR3, as DNA: TGCGCCAGCAGTCAACAGTCCGCAACTAATGAAAAACTGTTTTTT. Translation: CASSQQSATNEKLFF. The variable domain in full, completed from reference TRBV5-1 and TRBJ1-4, reads KAGVTQTPRYLIKTRGQQVTLSCSPISGHRSVSWYQQTPGQGLQFLFEYFSETQRNKGNFPGRFSGRQFSNSRSEMNVSTLELGDSALYLCASSQQSATNEKLFFGSGTQLSVL.

This clonotype appeared many times. The V call is TRBV5-1, the J call TRBJ2-3, with 10 bases identical to TRBD2. CDR3 size: 14 residues. The ends lost 6 bases at V and 6 bases at J; junction bases unmatched: 7. Germline V gives CDR1 SGHRS, CDR2 YFSETQ. This CDR3 reads CASTEREGRDTQYF. CDR3 coding DNA: TGCGCCAGCACGGAGCGGGAGGGCCGCGATACGCAGTATTTT.

This clonotype was detected many times. V and J are TRBV6-1 and TRBJ1-1; 9 bases are shared with TRBD1. The CDR3 totals 12 residues. Germline-derived CDR1 and CDR2 are MNHNS and SASEGT. V lost 10 bases to trimming and J lost 5 bases; unmatched junction nucleotides: 5. CDR3 residues: CATGQGWTEAFF. The CDR3 DNA reads as TGTGCCACAGGACAGGGGTGGACTGAAGCTTTCTTT.

This chain joins TRBV29-1 and TRBJ2-1, with D maybe TRBD2 (9 bases). The CDR3 length is 14 residues. Deletions cut 6 bases from V and 8 bases from J, with 20 bases between. CDR1 and CDR2 from the germline V gene are SQVTM and ANQGSEA. In DNA, the CDR3 is TGCAGCGTCGGGGGTCTAGCGGGACAGGATGAGCAGTTCTTC. The encoded protein is CSVGGLAGQDEQFF.

This clonotype was recorded many times. This chain links TRBV29-1 with TRBJ1-3, with D unresolved. This CDR3 has 15 residues. Germline CDR1 reads SQVTM; CDR2 reads ANQGSEA. The CDR3 spells CSVTRRPPSGNTIYF. As DNA, the CDR3 is TGCAGTGTTACCCGACGACCGCCCTCTGGAAACACCATATATTTT.

This clonotype was picked up many times. V is TRBV6-5 and J is TRBJ2-1, with 8 positions matching TRBD2. V lost 4 bases, J lost 7 bases, and 9 bases stayed unmatched. Germline V gene lookup returns CDR1 MNHEY and CDR2 SVGAGI. The CDR3 runs 15 residues. CDR3 protein: CASSSPSGGRNEQFF. DNA for the CDR3: TGTGCCAGCAGTTCTCCGAGCGGGGGCAGGAATGAGCAGTTCTTC.

This clonotype was seen ten or more times. The rearrangement links TRBV5-1 to TRBJ1-3; no reliable D call. V lost 0 bases to trimming and J lost 0 bases, with 10 bases between them. CDR3 length: 16 amino acids. From germline, CDR1 is SGHRS and CDR2 YFSETQ. The CDR3 loop is CASSLVEGHSGNTIYF. The CDR3 nucleotides are TGCGCCAGCAGCTTGGTAGAGGGCCACTCTGGAAACACCATATATTTT.

This clonotype was counted ten times or more. The chain recombines TRBV11-2 with TRBJ1-2; TRBD1 might be the D (6 bases). V was pared by 3 bases and J by 6 bases, with 17 bases between. This CDR3 is built from 15 residues. The germline gives CDR1 SGHAT, CDR2 FQNNGV. The CDR3 nucleotides are TGTGCCAGCAGCTTTCGGGACACCCCATGGGATGGCTACACCTTC. This translates into CASSFRDTPWDGYTF.

This clonotype was picked up many times. J is TRBJ1-2 and V is TRBV16, with 9 bases aligning to TRBD1. Germline CDR1 reads KGHSY; CDR2 reads FQNENV. The CDR3 consists of 16 residues. Trimming at V came to 1 base and at J to 8 bases, leaving 11 bases not matched to a gene. This CDR3 is CASSQFPGTGLEGYTF. DNA for the CDR3: TGTGCCAGCAGCCAATTCCCTGGGACAGGGTTAGAAGGCTACACCTTC. Looking up the rest from reference TRBV16 and TRBJ1-2 gives the full variable domain: GEEVAQTPKHLVRGEGQKAKLYCAPIKGHSYVFWYQQVLKNEFKFLISFQNENVFDETGMPKERFSAKCLPNSPCSLEIQATKLEDSAVYFCASSQFPGTGLEGYTFGSGTRLTVV.

This clonotype appeared many times. The V and J genes are TRBV20-1 and TRBJ2-3; D is undetermined. Germline loops: CDR1 DFQATT, CDR2 SNEGSKA (reference sequence). V shed 0 bases and J shed 0 bases, with 7 bases lying between them. This CDR3 contains 14 residues. The CDR3 nucleotides are TGCAGTGCTAGAGATGAGACCAGCACAGATACGCAGTATTTT. Translation gives CSARDETSTDTQYF.

This clonotype was seen repeatedly, ten times or more. The J gene is TRBJ1-1, the V gene TRBV2; D remains ambiguous. Germline V gives CDR1 SNHLY, CDR2 FYNNEI. This CDR3 contains 14 residues. Trimming removed 11 bases at V and 1 base at J, with 17 bases between. The CDR3 coding sequence is TGTGCCTCAAGGGCCCCCCGAGAGAACACTGAAGCTTTCTTT. The encoded protein is CASRAPRENTEAFF.

The V call is TRBV6-6, the J call TRBJ2-1; no clear D. Germline values: CDR1 MNHNY, CDR2 SVGAGI (reference sequence). V dropped 6 bases and J dropped 5 bases, with 11 bases sitting between them. The CDR3 loop spans 13 amino acids. CDR3 DNA: TGTGCCAGCAGCAGGACCCTTAACAATGAGCAGTTCTTC. This encodes CASSRTLNNEQFF.

This clonotype was observed at least ten times. This chain connects TRBV7-3 to TRBJ2-1, with 8 bases lining up with TRBD1. The CDR3 is 14 residues long. Trimming cost V 6 bases and J 5 bases; bases outside gene matches: 6. The V gene's germline CDR1 is SGHTA and CDR2 FQGTGA. The CDR3 reads CASSRTGKHNEQFF. The CDR3 DNA reads TGTGCCAGCAGTCGGACAGGGAAGCACAATGAGCAGTTCTTC.

There are a few counts of this clonotype. This chain links TRBV18 with TRBJ1-6; TRBD1 matches 7 bases. The germline CDR1 and CDR2 sequences are KGHSH and LQKENI. This CDR3 is 17 amino acids long. V was pared by 0 bases and J by 7 bases, with 9 bases of the junction left unmatched. Here the CDR3 reads CASSPPEGGGSNSPLHF. For the CDR3, the DNA is TGTGCCAGCTCACCACCGGAGGGAGGGGGCTCGAATTCACCCCTCCACTTT. Full variable domain (remainder filled in from reference TRBV18 and TRBJ1-6): NAGVMQNPRHLVRRRGQEARLRCSPMKGHSHVYWYRQLPEEGLKFMVYLQKENIIDESGMPKERFSAEFPKEGPSILRIQQVVRGDSAAYFCASSPPEGGGSNSPLHFGNGTRLTVT.

This clonotype was observed at least ten times. This chain joins TRBV29-1 and TRBJ1-2; D gene ambiguous. Trimming took off 4 bases at V and 4 bases at J, with 10 bases between the two ends. Germline V gene sequence: CDR1 SQVTM, CDR2 ANQGSEA. The CDR3 spans 12 residues. CDR3 loop: CSVVGEAYGYTF. In DNA, the CDR3 is TGCAGCGTTGTAGGTGAAGCCTATGGCTACACCTTC.

With regard to this clonotype: The germline gene is not matched at one end of the junction; a read error may be the cause. The chain recombines TRBV7-6 with TRBJ1-2; TRBD1 matches at 7 bases. Germline V CDR1 and CDR2: SGHVS, FNYEAQ. This CDR3 is built from 13 residues. The CDR3 sequence: CASCEGQSYSYTF. The CDR3, as DNA: TGTGCCAGCTGCGAGGGACAGAGCTATAGCTACACCTTC. Full variable domain (missing parts from reference TRBV7-6 and TRBJ1-2): GAGVSQSPRYKVTKRGQDVALRCDPISGHVSLYWYRQALGQGPEFLTYFNYEAQQDKSGLPNDRFSAERPEGSISTLTIQRTEQRDSAMYRCASCEGQSYSYTFGSGTRLTVV.

This clonotype was detected many times. This chain joins TRBV7-2 and TRBJ2-3; no definite D call. CDR3 length: 14 amino acids. Trimming stripped 4 bases from V and 5 bases from J, with 13 bases between. Per the germline V gene, CDR1 is SGHTA and CDR2 is FQGNSA. CDR3 bases: TGTGCCAGCAGCTCTTCCGGTCACCGAGATACGCAGTATTTT. Its protein is CASSSSGHRDTQYF.

In its sample, this clonotype was seen many times. The CDR3 DNA reads TGTGCCAGCAGTGAAGGGCAGGTTGTTAGCAATCAGCCCCAGCATTTT. It encodes CASSEGQVVSNQPQHF. The chain couples TRBV2 to TRBJ1-5, with D unclear. The germline CDR1 and CDR2 sequences are SNHLY and FYNNEI. V dropped 1 base and J dropped 0 bases, with 10 bases sitting between them. There are 16 residues in the CDR3.

There are many counts of this clonotype. As DNA, the CDR3 is TGTGCCAGCAGCTTACGTTCTAGCGGGGGGCGTCCAGATACGCAGTATTTT. Amino acid sequence: CASSLRSSGGRPDTQYF. The V gene is TRBV7-2, the J gene TRBJ2-3, with 11 bases matching TRBD2. The J segment lost 4 bases and the V segment lost 2 bases, leaving 8 bases of the junction unmatched. CDR3 size: 17 residues. Looked up from germline, CDR1 is SGHTA and CDR2 is FQGNSA. The entire variable domain, with the rest obtained from reference TRBV7-2 and TRBJ2-3, is as follows: GAGVSQSPSNKVTEKGKDVELRCDPISGHTALYWYRQSLGQGLEFLIYFQGNSAPDKSGLPSDRFSAERTGGSVSTLTIQRTQQEDSAVYLCASSLRSSGGRPDTQYFGPGTRLTVL.

There are many counts of this clonotype. The chain couples TRBV7-9 to TRBJ1-2; D is uncertain. The CDR3 is made up of 15 amino acids. Germline V gene sequence: CDR1 SEHNR, CDR2 FQNEAQ (reference sequence). V was trimmed by 5 bases and J by 7 bases, leaving 20 bases between them. CDR3 protein: CASSRDDKVWSGYTF. As DNA, the CDR3 is TGTGCCAGCAGCCGAGACGACAAGGTTTGGAGTGGCTACACCTTC.